One sample yielded the 2 T cell receptor beta chains listed below, sequenced in a study of blood T cell repertoires in COVID-19. Profiled with immunoSEQ multiplex PCR; TCRdb holds only in-frame clones, not every one. Of about 270,000 clones detected, around 88% appear once; the ten largest clones hold approximately 1.2%. Sequencing was done on a sample of PBMCs or T cells enriched from blood (not recorded which). These receptor sequences come from a woman between 35 and 50 years old with acute COVID-19.

The chain carries TRBV14 and TRBJ1-1; D remains ambiguous. Trimming took 3 bases from V and 4 from J, leaving 12 bases between them. Germline assignment: CDR1 SGHDN and CDR2 FVKESK. The CDR3 runs to 14 residues. The CDR3 DNA is TGTGCCAGCAGCCAGCGGGAGAAGAGCACTGAAGCTTTCTTT. Its protein is CASSQREKSTEAFF.

The J gene is TRBJ1-2, the V gene TRBV21-1; the D call in the table, TRBD1, was not verified against the DNA. TRBV21-1 is designated a pseudogene. The length of the CDR3 is 18 residues. The CDR3 bases are TGTGCCAGCAGCAAAGCGATGGCAGGGTCGGTCGCTGACTATGGCTACACCTTC. As protein: CASSKAMAGSVADYGYTF.